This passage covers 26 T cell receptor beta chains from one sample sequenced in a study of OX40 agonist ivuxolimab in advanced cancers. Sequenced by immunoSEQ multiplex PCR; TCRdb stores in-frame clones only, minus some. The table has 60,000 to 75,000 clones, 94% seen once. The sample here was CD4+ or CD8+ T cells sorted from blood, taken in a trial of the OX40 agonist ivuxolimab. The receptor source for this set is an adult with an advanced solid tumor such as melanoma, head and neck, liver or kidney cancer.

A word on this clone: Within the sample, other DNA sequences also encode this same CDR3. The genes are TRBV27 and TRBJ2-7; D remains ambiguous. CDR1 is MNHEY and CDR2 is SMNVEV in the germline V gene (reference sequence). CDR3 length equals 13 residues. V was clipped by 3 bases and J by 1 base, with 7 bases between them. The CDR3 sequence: CASSFGRSYEQYF. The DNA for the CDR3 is TGTGCCAGCAGTTTCGGGCGATCCTACGAGCAGTACTTC.

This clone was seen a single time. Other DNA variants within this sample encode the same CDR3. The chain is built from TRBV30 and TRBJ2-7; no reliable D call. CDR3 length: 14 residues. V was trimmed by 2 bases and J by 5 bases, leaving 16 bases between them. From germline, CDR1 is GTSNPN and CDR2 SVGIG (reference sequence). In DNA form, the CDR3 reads TGTGCCTGGAGTTCATCGGCCGGTAGCCACGAGCAGTACTTC. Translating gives CAWSSSAGSHEQYF.

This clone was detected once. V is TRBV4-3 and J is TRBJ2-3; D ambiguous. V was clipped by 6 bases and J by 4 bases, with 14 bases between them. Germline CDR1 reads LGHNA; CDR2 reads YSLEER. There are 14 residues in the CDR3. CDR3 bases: TGCGCCAGCAGAGACTGGGGTTCCGCAGATACGCAGTATTTT. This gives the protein CASRDWGSADTQYF.

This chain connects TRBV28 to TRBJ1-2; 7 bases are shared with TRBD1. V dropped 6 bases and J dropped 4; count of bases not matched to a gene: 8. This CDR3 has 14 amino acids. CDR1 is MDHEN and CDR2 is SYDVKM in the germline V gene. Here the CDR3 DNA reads TGTGCCAGCAGCCAACCGACAGGGAGCTATGGCTACACCTTC. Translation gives CASSQPTGSYGYTF.

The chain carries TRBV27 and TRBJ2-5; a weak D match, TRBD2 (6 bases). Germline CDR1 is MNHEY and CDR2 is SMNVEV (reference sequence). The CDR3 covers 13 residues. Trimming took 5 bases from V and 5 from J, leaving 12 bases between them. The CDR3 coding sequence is TGTGCCAGCAGTGATCAGGGAGGTGAGACCCAGTACTTC. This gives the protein CASSDQGGETQYF.

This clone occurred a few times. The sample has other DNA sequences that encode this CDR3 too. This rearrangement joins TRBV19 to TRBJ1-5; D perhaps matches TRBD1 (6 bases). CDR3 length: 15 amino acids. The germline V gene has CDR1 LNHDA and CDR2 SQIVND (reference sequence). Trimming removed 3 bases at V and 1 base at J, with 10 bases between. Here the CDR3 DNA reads TGTGCCAGTAGTATTTGGGGGACAAGCAATCAGCCCCAGCATTTT. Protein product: CASSIWGTSNQPQHF.

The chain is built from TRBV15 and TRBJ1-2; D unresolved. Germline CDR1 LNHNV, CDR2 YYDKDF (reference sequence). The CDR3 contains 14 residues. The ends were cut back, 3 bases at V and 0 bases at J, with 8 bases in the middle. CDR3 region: CATSSYGPNYGYTF. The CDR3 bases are TGTGCCACCAGCAGCTACGGACCTAACTATGGCTACACCTTC.

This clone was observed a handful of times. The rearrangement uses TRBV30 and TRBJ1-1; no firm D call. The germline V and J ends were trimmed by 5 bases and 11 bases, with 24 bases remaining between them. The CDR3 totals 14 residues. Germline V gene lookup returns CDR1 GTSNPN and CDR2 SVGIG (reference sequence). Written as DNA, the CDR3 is TGTGCCTGGGCTAGCCATTATCTAGGCGAGAGGGCTTTCTTT. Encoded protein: CAWASHYLGERAFF.

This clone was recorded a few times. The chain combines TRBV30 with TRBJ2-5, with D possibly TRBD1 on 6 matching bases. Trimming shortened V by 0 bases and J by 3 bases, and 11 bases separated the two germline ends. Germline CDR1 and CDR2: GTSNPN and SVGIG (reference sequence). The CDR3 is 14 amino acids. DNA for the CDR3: TGTGCCTGGAGTGTAGATCGGACAGAAGAGACCCAGTACTTC. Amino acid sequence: CAWSVDRTEETQYF.

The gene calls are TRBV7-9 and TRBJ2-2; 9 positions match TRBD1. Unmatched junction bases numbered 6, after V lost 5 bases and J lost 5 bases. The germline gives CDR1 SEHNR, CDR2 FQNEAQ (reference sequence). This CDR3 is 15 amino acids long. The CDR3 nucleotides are TGTGCCAGCAGCCTAGGACAGGGGTTTACCGGGGAGCTGTTTTTT. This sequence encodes CASSLGQGFTGELFF.

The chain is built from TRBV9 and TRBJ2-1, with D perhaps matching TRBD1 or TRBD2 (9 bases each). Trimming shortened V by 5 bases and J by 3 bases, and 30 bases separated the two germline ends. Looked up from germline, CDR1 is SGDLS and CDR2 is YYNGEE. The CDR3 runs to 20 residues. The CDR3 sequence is CASSLRDRAGSGRHYNEQFF. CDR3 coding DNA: TGTGCCAGCAGTCTCCGGGACAGGGCAGGTAGCGGGAGACACTACAATGAGCAGTTCTTC. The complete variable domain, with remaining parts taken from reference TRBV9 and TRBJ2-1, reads DSGVTQTPKHLITATGQRVTLRCSPRSGDLSVYWYQQSLDQGLQFLIQYYNGEERAKGNILERFSAQQFPDLHSELNLSSLELGDSALYFCASSLRDRAGSGRHYNEQFFGPGTRLTVL.

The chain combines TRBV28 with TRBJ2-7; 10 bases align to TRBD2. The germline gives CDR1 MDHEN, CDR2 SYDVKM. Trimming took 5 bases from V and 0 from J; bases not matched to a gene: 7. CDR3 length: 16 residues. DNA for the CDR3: TGTGCCAGCAGTGCCGGACTAGCGGAGATCTCCTACGAGCAGTACTTC. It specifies CASSAGLAEISYEQYF.

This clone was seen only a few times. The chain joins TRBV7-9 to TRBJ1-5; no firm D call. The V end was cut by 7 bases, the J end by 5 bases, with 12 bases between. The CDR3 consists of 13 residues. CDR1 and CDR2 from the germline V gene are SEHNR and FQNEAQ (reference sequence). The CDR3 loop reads CASTVGTYQPQHF. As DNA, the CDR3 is TGTGCCAGCACCGTCGGAACGTATCAGCCCCAGCATTTT.

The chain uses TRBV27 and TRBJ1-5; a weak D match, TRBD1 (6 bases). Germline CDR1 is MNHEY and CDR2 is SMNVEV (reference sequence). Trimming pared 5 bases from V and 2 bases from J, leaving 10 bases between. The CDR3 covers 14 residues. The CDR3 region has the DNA TGTGCCAGCAGTCCACAGGGCGGCAATCAGCCCCAGCATTTT. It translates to CASSPQGGNQPQHF.

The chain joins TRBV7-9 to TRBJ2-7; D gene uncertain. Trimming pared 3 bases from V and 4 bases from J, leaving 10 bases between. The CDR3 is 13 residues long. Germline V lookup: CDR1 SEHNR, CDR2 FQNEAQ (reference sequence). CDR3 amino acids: CASSLGNIYEQYF. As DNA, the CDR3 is TGTGCCAGCAGCTTGGGCAACATTTACGAGCAGTACTTC. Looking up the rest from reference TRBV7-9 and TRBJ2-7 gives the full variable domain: DTGVSQNPRHKITKRGQNVTFRCDPISEHNRLYWYRQTLGQGPEFLTYFQNEAQLEKSRLLSDRFSAERPKGSFSTLEIQRTEQGDSAMYLCASSLGNIYEQYFGPGTRLTVT.

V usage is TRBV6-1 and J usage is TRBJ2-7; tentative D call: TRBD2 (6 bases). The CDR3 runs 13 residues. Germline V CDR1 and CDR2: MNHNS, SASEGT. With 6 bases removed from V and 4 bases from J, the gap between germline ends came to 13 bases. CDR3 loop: CASSPRLVYEQYF. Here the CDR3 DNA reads TGTGCCAGCAGCCCCAGACTAGTTTACGAGCAGTACTTC.

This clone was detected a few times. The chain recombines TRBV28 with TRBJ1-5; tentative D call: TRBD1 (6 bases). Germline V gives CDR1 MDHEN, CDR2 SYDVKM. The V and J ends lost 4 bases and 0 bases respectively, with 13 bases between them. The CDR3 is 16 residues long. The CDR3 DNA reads TGTGCCAGCAGTTCTACTCACAGGGATAGCAATCAGCCCCAGCATTTT. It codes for CASSSTHRDSNQPQHF.

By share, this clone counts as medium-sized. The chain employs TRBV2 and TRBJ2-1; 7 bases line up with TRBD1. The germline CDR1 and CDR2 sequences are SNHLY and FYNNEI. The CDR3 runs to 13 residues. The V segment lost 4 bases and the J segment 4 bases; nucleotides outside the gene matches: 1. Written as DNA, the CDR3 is TGTGCCAGCAGTGGGGGACAGTACAATGAGCAGTTCTTC. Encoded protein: CASSGGQYNEQFF.

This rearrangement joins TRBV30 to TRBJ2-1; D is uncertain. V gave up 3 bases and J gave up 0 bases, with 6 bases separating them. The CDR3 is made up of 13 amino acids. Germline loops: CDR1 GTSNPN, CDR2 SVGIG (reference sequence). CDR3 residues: CAWSRSSYNEQFF. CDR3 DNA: TGTGCCTGGAGCAGGAGCTCCTACAATGAGCAGTTCTTC.

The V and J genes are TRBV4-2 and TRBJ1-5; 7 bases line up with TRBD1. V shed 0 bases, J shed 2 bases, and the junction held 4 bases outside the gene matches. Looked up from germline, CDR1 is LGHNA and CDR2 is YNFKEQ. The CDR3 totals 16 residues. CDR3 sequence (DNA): TGTGCCAGCAGCCAAGAACAGGGGTATGGCAATCAGCCCCAGCATTTT. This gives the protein CASSQEQGYGNQPQHF.

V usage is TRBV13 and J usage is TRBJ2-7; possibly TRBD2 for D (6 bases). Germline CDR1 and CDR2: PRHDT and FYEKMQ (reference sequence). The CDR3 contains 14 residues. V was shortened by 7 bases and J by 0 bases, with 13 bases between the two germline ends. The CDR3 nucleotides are TGTGCCAGCACCTGGGTCGGGAGCTCCTACGAGCAGTACTTC. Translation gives CASTWVGSSYEQYF. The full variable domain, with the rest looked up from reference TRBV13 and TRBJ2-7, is AAGVIQSPRHLIKEKRETATLKCYPIPRHDTVYWYQQGPGQDPQFLISFYEKMQSDKGSIPDRFSAQQFSDYHSELNMSSLELGDSALYFCASTWVGSSYEQYFGPGTRLTVT.

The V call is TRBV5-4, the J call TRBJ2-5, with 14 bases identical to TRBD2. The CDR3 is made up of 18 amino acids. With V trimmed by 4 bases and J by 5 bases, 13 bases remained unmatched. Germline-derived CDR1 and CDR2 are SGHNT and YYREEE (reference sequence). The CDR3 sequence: CASSGTSGSLPWGETQYF. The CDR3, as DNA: TGTGCCAGCAGCGGGACTAGCGGGAGCCTTCCCTGGGGGGAGACCCAGTACTTC.

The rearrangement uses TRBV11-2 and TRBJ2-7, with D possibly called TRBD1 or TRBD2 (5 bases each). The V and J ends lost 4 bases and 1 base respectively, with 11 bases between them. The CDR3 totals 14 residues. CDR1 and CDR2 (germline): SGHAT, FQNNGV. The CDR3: CASSSLGPSYEQYF. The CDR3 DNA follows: TGTGCCAGCAGCTCCCTGGGACCGTCCTACGAGCAGTACTTC. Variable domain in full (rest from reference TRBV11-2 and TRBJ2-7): EAGVAQSPRYKIIEKRQSVAFWCNPISGHATLYWYQQILGQGPKLLIQFQNNGVVDDSQLPKDRFSAERLKGVDSTLKIQPAKLEDSAVYLCASSSLGPSYEQYFGPGTRLTVT.

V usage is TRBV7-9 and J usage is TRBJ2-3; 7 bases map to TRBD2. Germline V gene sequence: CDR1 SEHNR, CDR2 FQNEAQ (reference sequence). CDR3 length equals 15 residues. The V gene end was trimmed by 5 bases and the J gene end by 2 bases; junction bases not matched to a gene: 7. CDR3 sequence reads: CASSPVSGNTDTQYF. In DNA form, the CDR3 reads TGTGCCAGCAGCCCAGTCAGCGGGAACACAGATACGCAGTATTTT.

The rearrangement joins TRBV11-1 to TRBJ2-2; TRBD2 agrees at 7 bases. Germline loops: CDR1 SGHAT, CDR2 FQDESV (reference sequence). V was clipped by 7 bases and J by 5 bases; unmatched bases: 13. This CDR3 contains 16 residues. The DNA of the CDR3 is TGTGCCAGCACCAAGCCGGGGGGAGAAGGGACCGGGGAGCTGTTTTTT. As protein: CASTKPGGEGTGELFF. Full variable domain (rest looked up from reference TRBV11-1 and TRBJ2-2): EAEVAQSPRYKITEKSQAVAFWCDPISGHATLYWYRQILGQGPELLVQFQDESVVDDSQLPKDRFSAERLKGVDSTLKIQPAELGDSAMYLCASTKPGGEGTGELFFGEGSRLTVL.

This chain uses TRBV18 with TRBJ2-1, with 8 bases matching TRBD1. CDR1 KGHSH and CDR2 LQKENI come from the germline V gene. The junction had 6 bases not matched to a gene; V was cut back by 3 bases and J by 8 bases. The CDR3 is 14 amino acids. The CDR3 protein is CASSPQDRVHEQFF. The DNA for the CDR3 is TGTGCCAGCTCACCCCAGGACAGGGTCCATGAGCAGTTCTTC.